Each of the 12 T cell receptor beta chains below was sequenced from the same sample in a study of blood T cell repertoires in COVID-19. Profiled with immunoSEQ multiplex PCR; TCRdb holds only in-frame clones, not every one. The table records about 150,000 clones, 80% to 85% of them present only once. The sequenced sample was PBMCs or T cells enriched from blood (not recorded which). All receptors come from a woman between 45 and 60 years old who had recovered from COVID-19.

This rearrangement joins TRBV7-9 to TRBJ2-3; TRBD2 matches 8 bases. V trimming: 6 bases; J trimming: 2 bases; junction bases outside the gene matches: 16. Germline-derived CDR1 and CDR2 are SEHNR and FQNEAQ (reference sequence). The CDR3 consists of 18 residues. CDR3 sequence (DNA): TGTGCCAGCAGTCGAGCCGGGACTAGATCTATCTCCACAGATACGCAGTATTTT. Encoded protein: CASSRAGTRSISTDTQYF.

The V call is TRBV19, the J call TRBJ2-1; 12 bases agree with TRBD2. V gave up 4 bases and J gave up 5 bases; unmatched junction bases: 3. The V gene's germline CDR1 is LNHDA and CDR2 SQIVND (reference sequence). The CDR3 runs 15 residues. The CDR3 DNA follows: TGTGCCAGTAGTACAGGACTAGCGGGGCACAATGAGCAGTTCTTC. Encoded protein: CASSTGLAGHNEQFF.

The genes are TRBV10-3 and TRBJ1-2, with D possibly TRBD1 on 5 matching bases. Trimming left V 3 bases short and J 7 bases short, with 9 bases between. Germline V gene data show CDR1 as ENHRY and CDR2 as SYGVKD. This CDR3 is built from 12 residues. The CDR3 reads CAISDRDSGYTF. The CDR3 nucleotides are TGTGCCATCAGTGACAGGGACTCTGGCTACACCTTC.

The V and J genes are TRBV9 and TRBJ2-7, with TRBD2 matching 7 bases. The CDR3 has 14 amino acids. CDR1 and CDR2 (germline): SGDLS, YYNGEE. The V and J ends lost 3 bases and 2 bases, in that order; junction bases with no gene match: 5. The CDR3 sequence: CASSAREFAYEQYF. CDR3 in DNA: TGTGCCAGCAGCGCGCGGGAGTTCGCCTACGAGCAGTACTTC.

This chain uses TRBV3-1 (or the pseudogene TRBV3-2) with TRBJ2-7; 7 bases align to TRBD2. This CDR3 comprises 16 residues. V lost 4 bases and J lost 5; bases outside the gene matches: 14. The germline V gene encodes CDR1 LGHDT and CDR2 YNNKEL (reference sequence). The DNA of the CDR3 is TGTGCCAGCAGCCGAGATTTAAGGGAGGGTCGCAACGAGCAGTACTTC. This codes for CASSRDLREGRNEQYF.

The chain joins TRBV5-8 to TRBJ2-3; 10 nucleotides match TRBD1. Germline trimming cut 2 bases from V and 6 bases from J; bases unmatched to any gene: 6. Germline loops: CDR1 SGHTS, CDR2 YDEGEE. This CDR3 has 15 amino acids. The CDR3 loop reads CASSFVGQGLDTQYF. DNA of the CDR3: TGTGCCAGCAGCTTCGTGGGACAGGGGTTGGATACGCAGTATTTT.

The gene calls are TRBV25-1 and TRBJ1-5; D not certain. V dropped 1 base and J dropped 1 base, with 11 bases sitting between them. The CDR3 length is 16 residues. The germline CDR1 and CDR2 sequences are MGHDK and SYGVNS. CDR3 in DNA: TGTGCCAGCAGTGAATCCACGGGAGTGAGCAATCAGCCCCAGCATTTT. Translated, it gives CASSESTGVSNQPQHF.

This clone was detected only a few times. This CDR3 reads CASRVKGFTNEQFF. CDR3 DNA sequence: TGTGCCAGCAGGGTAAAGGGGTTTACAAATGAGCAGTTCTTC. The chain employs TRBV7-2 and TRBJ2-1; maybe TRBD1 (5 bases). The V gene's germline CDR1 is SGHTA and CDR2 FQGNSA. The length of the CDR3 is 14 residues. V was shortened by 6 bases and J by 7 bases, with 16 bases between the two germline ends.

V and J are TRBV5-1 and TRBJ2-1; the D gene is possibly TRBD1 (5 bases). The CDR3 covers 13 residues. The germline CDR1 and CDR2 sequences are SGHRS and YFSETQ. V lost 4 bases, J lost 7 bases, and 12 bases lay in between. CDR3 in amino acids: CASSQGPPNEQFF. CDR3 nucleotide sequence: TGCGCCAGCAGCCAGGGCCCCCCGAATGAGCAGTTCTTC.

V gene TRBV16 combines with J gene TRBJ1-4; unclear D gene. The CDR3 runs 18 residues. Germline CDR1 reads KGHSY; CDR2 reads FQNENV. With 4 bases removed from V and 3 bases from J, the gap between germline ends came to 21 bases. The CDR3 DNA sequence: TGTGCCAGCAGCCGTTATTCCACGGGTATGTCATCTAATGAAAAACTGTTTTTT. It is translated as CASSRYSTGMSSNEKLFF.

The chain joins TRBV19 to TRBJ1-5; no firm D call. V was clipped by 3 bases and J by 5 bases, with 8 bases between them. Germline V gives CDR1 LNHDA, CDR2 SQIVND (reference sequence). The CDR3 sequence is 13 residues long. CDR3 nucleotides: TGTGCCAGTAGTATGAGGCCCCATCAGCCCCAGCATTTT. This codes for CASSMRPHQPQHF.

The chain uses TRBV7-2 and TRBJ1-6; no firm D call. The germline V gene encodes CDR1 SGHTA and CDR2 FQGNSA. The CDR3 has 17 residues. The V gene lost 5 bases and the J gene lost 6 bases, with 20 bases spanning the gap. The CDR3 DNA is TGTGCCAGCAGCGTAATGAGTAAGAGGATGACTAATTCACCCCTCCACTTT. Amino acids: CASSVMSKRMTNSPLHF. The variable domain in full, completed from reference TRBV7-2 and TRBJ1-6, reads GAGVSQSPSNKVTEKGKDVELRCDPISGHTALYWYRQSLGQGLEFLIYFQGNSAPDKSGLPSDRFSAERTGGSVSTLTIQRTQQEDSAVYLCASSVMSKRMTNSPLHFGNGTRLTVT.